A selection of T cell receptor beta chains follows, all from one sample in a study of T-cell reconstitution after alpha-beta-depleted transplantation in children. TCRdb independently ran MiXCR on the PCR reads; one entry per CDR3 protein. The sample yields approximately 500,000 distinct CDR3 sequences, more than 9% seen once. Sequencing used PBMCs, obtained before TCRalphabeta/CD19-depleted stem cell transplant. All receptors derive from a child between 2 and 9 years old with inherited bone marrow failure, due to receive a stem cell transplant. Each CDR3 is given with its conserved first and last residue. Fields, in order: J gene, V gene, D gene, clone size, CDR3 protein, CDR3 DNA. D genes are given only for firm matches. Rows give clone size only sometimes, using once, few, many, or a class for an expanded clone.

>TRBJ1-5|TRBV5-1|TRBD1|many
CASSFGDRDSNQPQHF
TGCGCCAGCAGCTTCGGGGACAGGGATAGCAATCAGCCCCAGCATTTT
>TRBJ2-6|TRBV18|-|-
CASSPTGVTGANVLTF
TGTGCCAGCTCACCTACAGGAGTCACTGGGGCCAACGTCCTGACTTTC
>TRBJ1-2|TRBV5-5|-|many
CASSLGFPPRGYTF
TGTGCCAGCAGCTTGGGGTTCCCCCCTAGGGGCTACACCTTC
>TRBJ2-2|TRBV7-2|-|many
CASSLQVVATGELFF
TGTGCCAGCAGCTTACAAGTTGTGGCCACCGGGGAGCTGTTTTTT
>TRBJ2-1|TRBV30|-|-
CAWSVLPPGVGDEQFF
TGTGCCTGGAGTGTACTTCCTCCGGGAGTGGGCGATGAGCAGTTCTTC
>TRBJ2-5|TRBV6-2/TRBV6-3|TRBD1|few
CASSYNLRDRGGQETQYF
TGTGCCAGCAGTTACAACCTCCGCGACAGGGGAGGACAAGAGACCCAGTACTTC
>TRBJ1-2|TRBV4-3|-|many
CASSLYTGFLANYGYTF
TGCGCCAGCAGCCTTTACACAGGGTTCCTAGCTAACTATGGCTACACCTTC
>TRBJ2-3|TRBV4-3|-|many
CASSQAHRPDTQYF
TGCGCCAGCAGCCAAGCCCACAGGCCAGATACGCAGTATTTT
>TRBJ2-5|TRBV20-1|-|-
CSATADQETQYF
TGCAGTGCTACGGCGGACCAAGAGACCCAGTACTTC
>TRBJ2-7|TRBV7-2|-|many
CASSRSVGGYEQYF
TGTGCCAGCAGCCGAAGCGTCGGCGGCTACGAGCAGTACTTC
>TRBJ2-3|TRBV12-3/TRBV12-4|TRBD1|-
CASSRQGAVTDTQYF
TGTGCCAGCAGCCGCCAGGGGGCCGTCACAGATACGCAGTATTTT
>TRBJ1-1|TRBV30|-|-
CAWSLTGSVNTEAFF
TGTGCCTGGAGTTTAACGGGCTCTGTGAACACTGAAGCTTTCTTT
>TRBJ2-7|TRBV4-2|-|many
CASSHPGTETYEQYF
TGTGCCAGCAGCCATCCCGGGACGGAGACCTACGAGCAGTACTTC
>TRBJ1-2|TRBV5-1|-|many
CASSLREGDYGYTF
TGCGCCAGCAGCTTGAGGGAAGGGGACTATGGCTACACCTTC
>TRBJ2-2|TRBV7-2|TRBD2|many
CASSLAGTSGSWTGELFF
TGTGCCAGCAGCTTAGCTGGGACTAGCGGGAGCTGGACCGGGGAGCTGTTTTTT
>TRBJ2-1|TRBV12-3/TRBV12-4|-|many
CASSLLSGPYNEQFF
TGTGCCAGCAGTCTACTCAGCGGACCGTACAATGAGCAGTTCTTC
>TRBJ1-4|TRBV12-3/TRBV12-4|TRBD1|many
CASSPGQGAFEKLFF
TGTGCCAGCAGTCCCGGACAGGGGGCGTTTGAAAAACTGTTTTTT
>TRBJ2-5|TRBV7-9|-|many
CASSKGSGQETQYF
TGTGCCAGCAGTAAAGGGTCAGGCCAAGAGACCCAGTACTTC
>TRBJ1-6|TRBV5-5|-|many
CASSLGRGQYNSPLHF
TGTGCCAGCAGCTTGGGCCGCGGACAATATAATTCACCCCTCCACTTT
>TRBJ1-2|TRBV4-3|-|many
CASSQRDSYGYTF
TGCGCCAGCAGCCAGCGCGACAGCTATGGCTACACCTTC
>TRBJ2-7|TRBV7-8|TRBD2|many
CASSFAGGSYEQYF
TGTGCCAGCAGCTTTGCGGGAGGGTCCTACGAGCAGTACTTC
>TRBJ2-6|TRBV20-1|TRBD1|few
CSAVTGDFSGANVLTF
TGCAGTGCCGTGACAGGGGACTTCTCTGGGGCCAACGTCCTGACTTTC
>TRBJ1-1|TRBV12-3/TRBV12-4|TRBD1|-
CASTPASGQTNTEAFF
TGTGCCAGCACCCCCGCCTCGGGACAGACGAACACTGAAGCTTTCTTT
>TRBJ2-2|TRBV7-9|-|many
CASNRVLEELFF
TGTGCCAGCAACCGGGTACTCGAAGAGCTGTTTTTT
>TRBJ2-1|TRBV4-1|TRBD2|-
CASSQASGRASSYNEQFF
TGCGCCAGCAGCCAAGCTAGCGGGAGGGCCAGCTCCTACAATGAGCAGTTCTTC
>TRBJ2-1|TRBV27|-|once
CASSHGGSGPFF
TGTGCCAGCAGTCATGGAGGCAGTGGGCCGTTCTTC
>TRBJ2-1|TRBV18|-|-
CASSPPDTRTFEQFF
TGTGCCAGCTCACCACCGGATACTAGGACATTTGAGCAGTTCTTC
>TRBJ1-5|TRBV20-1|-|few
CSARQGTSYQPQHF
TGCAGTGCTAGACAGGGGACCTCATATCAGCCCCAGCATTTT
>TRBJ2-1|TRBV29-1|-|-
CSVSGSVSYNEQFF
TGCAGCGTCTCAGGGAGTGTTTCCTACAATGAGCAGTTCTTC
>TRBJ2-2|TRBV5-1|TRBD1|few
CASTRQGPGPGELFF
TGCGCCAGCACCCGACAGGGCCCCGGGCCCGGGGAGCTGTTTTTT